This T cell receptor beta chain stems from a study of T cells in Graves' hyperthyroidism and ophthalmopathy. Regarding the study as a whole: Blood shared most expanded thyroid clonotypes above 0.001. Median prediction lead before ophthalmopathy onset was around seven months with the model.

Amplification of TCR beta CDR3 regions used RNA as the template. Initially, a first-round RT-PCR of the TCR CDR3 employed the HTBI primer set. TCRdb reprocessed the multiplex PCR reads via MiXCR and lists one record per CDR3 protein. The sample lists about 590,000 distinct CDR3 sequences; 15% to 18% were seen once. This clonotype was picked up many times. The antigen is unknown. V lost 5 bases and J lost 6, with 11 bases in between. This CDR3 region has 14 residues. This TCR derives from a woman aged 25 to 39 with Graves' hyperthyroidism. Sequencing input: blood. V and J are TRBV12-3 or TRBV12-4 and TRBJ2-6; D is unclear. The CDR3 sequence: CASSPTFEANVLTF. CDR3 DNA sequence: TGTGCCAGCAGTCCCACCTTCGAGGCCAACGTCCTGACTTTC.